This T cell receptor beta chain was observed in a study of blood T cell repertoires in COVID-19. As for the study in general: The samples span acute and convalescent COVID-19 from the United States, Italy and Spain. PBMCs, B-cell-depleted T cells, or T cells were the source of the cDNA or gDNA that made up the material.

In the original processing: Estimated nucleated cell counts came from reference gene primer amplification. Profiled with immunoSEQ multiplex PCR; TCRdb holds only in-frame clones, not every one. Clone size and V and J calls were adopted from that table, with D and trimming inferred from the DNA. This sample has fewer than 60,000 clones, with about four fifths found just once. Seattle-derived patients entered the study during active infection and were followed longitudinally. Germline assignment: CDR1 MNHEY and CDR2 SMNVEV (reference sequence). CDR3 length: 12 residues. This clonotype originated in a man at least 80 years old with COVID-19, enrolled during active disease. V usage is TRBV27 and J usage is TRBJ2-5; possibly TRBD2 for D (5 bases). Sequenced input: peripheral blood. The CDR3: CGAGWTQETQYF. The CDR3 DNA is TGTGGGGCGGGCTGGACCCAAGAGACCCAGTACTTC.